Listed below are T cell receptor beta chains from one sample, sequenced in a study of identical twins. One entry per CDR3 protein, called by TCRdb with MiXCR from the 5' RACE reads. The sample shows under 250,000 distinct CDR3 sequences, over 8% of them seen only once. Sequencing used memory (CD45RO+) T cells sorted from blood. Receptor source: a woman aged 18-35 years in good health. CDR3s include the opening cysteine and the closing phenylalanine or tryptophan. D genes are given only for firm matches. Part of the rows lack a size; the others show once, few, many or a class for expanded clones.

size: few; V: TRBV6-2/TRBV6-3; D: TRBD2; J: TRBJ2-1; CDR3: CASSDLFGRVNNEQFF; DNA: TGTGCCAGCAGTGACTTGTTCGGGAGGGTTAACAATGAGCAGTTCTTC
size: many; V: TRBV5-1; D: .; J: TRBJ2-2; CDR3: CASSTWMNTGELFF; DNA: TGCGCCAGCAGCACCTGGATGAACACCGGGGAGCTGTTTTTT
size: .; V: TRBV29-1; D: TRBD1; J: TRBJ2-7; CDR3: CSVERGGNEQYF; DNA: TGCAGCGTTGAGAGAGGGGGCAACGAGCAGTACTTC
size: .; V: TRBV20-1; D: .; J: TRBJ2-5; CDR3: CSASPEYWGSGTQYF; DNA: TGCAGTGCTAGCCCGGAGTACTGGGGCTCGGGGACCCAGTACTTC
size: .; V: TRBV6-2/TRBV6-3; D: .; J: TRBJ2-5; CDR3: CASSYSFGAIQETQYF; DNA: TGTGCCAGCAGTTACTCTTTCGGTGCTATCCAAGAGACCCAGTACTTC
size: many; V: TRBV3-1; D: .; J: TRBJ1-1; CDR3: CASSQDRGRAFF; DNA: TGTGCCAGCAGCCAAGATCGGGGCAGAGCTTTCTTT
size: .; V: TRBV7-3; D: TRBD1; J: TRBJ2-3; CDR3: CASSLDRASTDTQYF; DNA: TGTGCCAGCAGCCTGGACAGGGCCAGTACAGATACGCAGTATTTT
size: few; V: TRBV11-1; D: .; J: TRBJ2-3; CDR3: CASRREMRGMRSGDTQYF; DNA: TGTGCCAGCAGACGCGAAATGAGGGGAATGAGGAGTGGAGATACGCAGTATTTT
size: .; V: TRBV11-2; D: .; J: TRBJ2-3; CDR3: CASSLQGISTDTQYF; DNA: TGTGCCAGCAGCTTACAAGGCATTAGCACAGATACGCAGTATTTT
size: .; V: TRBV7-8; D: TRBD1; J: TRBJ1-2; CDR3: CASSPTGLYGYTF; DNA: TGTGCCAGCAGCCCGACAGGGCTCTATGGCTACACCTTC
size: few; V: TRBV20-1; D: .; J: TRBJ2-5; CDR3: CSARDMGSQETQYF; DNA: TGCAGTGCTAGAGATATGGGCAGCCAAGAGACCCAGTACTTC
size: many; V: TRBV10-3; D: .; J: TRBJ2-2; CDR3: CAISARAHTGELFF; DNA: TGTGCCATCAGTGCCCGGGCCCACACCGGGGAGCTGTTTTTT
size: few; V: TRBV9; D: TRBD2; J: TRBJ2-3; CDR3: CASSVAAGGRDTQYF; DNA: TGTGCCAGCAGCGTAGCTGCGGGGGGAAGAGATACGCAGTATTTT
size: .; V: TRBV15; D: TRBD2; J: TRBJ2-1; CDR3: CATSLRSGSGIDEQFF; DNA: TGTGCCACCAGCCTAAGAAGTGGTAGCGGGATTGATGAGCAGTTCTTC
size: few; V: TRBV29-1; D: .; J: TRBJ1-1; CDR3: CSVDLTRGNTEAFF; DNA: TGCAGCGTTGATCTAACCAGGGGGAACACTGAAGCTTTCTTT
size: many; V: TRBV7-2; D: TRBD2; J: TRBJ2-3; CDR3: CASSLRIAGGGDTQYF; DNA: TGTGCCAGCAGCCTGAGGATAGCGGGAGGGGGAGATACGCAGTATTTT
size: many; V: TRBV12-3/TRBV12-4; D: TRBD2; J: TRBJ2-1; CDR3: CASSLFRSGISDEQFF; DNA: TGTGCCAGCAGTTTATTCCGGAGCGGGATCTCCGATGAGCAGTTCTTC